This T cell receptor beta chain stems from a study of CD8+CD57+ T cells in acquired aplastic anemia (dated by TCRdb to the late 2010s). For the wider study: DNA extracted from sorted CD4+ and CD8+ cells had a mean of 3.2 ug, with a range of roughly 0.18 to 27.4 ug. CD8+CD57+ expansion was defined as frequency above the mean frequency observed in healthy subjects.

Points on this clonotype: The antigen it recognizes is unknown. No qualities accompany the bases; no much larger clone lies one base away.

Summary of the overall study and its limitations: Roughly 30 CD8+ CDR3 sequences were shared between patients and controls but appeared highly expressed in patients and within their immunodominant clones. CD8+ Simpson's diversity did not differ significantly between patients and healthy controls (P=0.060).

Flow cytometry had shown CD8+CD57+ cell expansion in the patients selected for sequencing. All patients had severe acquired aplastic anemia diagnosed by International Study of Aplastic Anemia and Agranulocytosis and Camitta criteria. At the time blood was sampled, none of the patients had received any therapy. In this study, sorted CD4+ and CD8+ T cells from the blood of healthy subjects and of severe aplastic anemia patients had their TCR repertoires deep-sequenced. In the USA, patient enrollment took place under clinicaltrials.gov protocols 00001620, 01623167, 00001397, 00071045, 00081523 and 00961064. Ficoll-Paque density gradient centrifugation was used to isolate peripheral blood mononuclear cells. CD4+ and CD8+ T cells were sorted by FACS or magnetic beads before DNA extraction. The CDR3 runs 14 residues from the cysteine to the phenylalanine. The only DNA kept is the CDR3, 42 bases in frame from the first base. V and J are trimmed by 7 bases and 2 bases, and the gene matches miss 4 bases of the junction. Looking up the germline V gene yields CDR1 SNHLY and CDR2 FYNNEI.

Genomic DNA was used as template for profiling of TCR beta VDJ combinations and CDR3 sequences. An Illumina HiSeq 2000 was the platform used for TCR repertoire sequencing. In the paper's pipeline: TRBV/TRBJ rearrangement plots, CDR3 size and DJ length profiles, and Simpson's diversity index were used to evaluate the repertoires. Whichever DNA sequence was most abundant in the deep sequencing data was defined as the immunodominant clone. CDR3 amino acid sequences were screened for sharing across subjects and compared with published repertoires and the VDJdb database. TCRdb passed the public sequencing reads through fastp at Q25 and MiXCR, retaining productive beta sequences. CDR3 protein duplicates are merged, each entry listing the most common genes and DNA. The V and J calls here are based on TCRdb, not the publication. The sample records about 240,000 distinct CDR3 sequences, around half of which are singletons. The ten largest make up over 7.5% of the sample.

Sequencing input: sorted CD4+, CD8+, or CD8+CD57+ T cells (not recorded which) from PBMCs. This sequence uses TRBV2 and TRBJ2-7; 11 middle bases align to TRBD2. The sequence was obtained from a human donor with aplastic anemia. The CDR3 loop reads CASMLAGGTYEQYF. Read as DNA, the sequence is TGTGCCAGCATGCTAGCGGGGGGAACCTACGAGCAGTACTTC.